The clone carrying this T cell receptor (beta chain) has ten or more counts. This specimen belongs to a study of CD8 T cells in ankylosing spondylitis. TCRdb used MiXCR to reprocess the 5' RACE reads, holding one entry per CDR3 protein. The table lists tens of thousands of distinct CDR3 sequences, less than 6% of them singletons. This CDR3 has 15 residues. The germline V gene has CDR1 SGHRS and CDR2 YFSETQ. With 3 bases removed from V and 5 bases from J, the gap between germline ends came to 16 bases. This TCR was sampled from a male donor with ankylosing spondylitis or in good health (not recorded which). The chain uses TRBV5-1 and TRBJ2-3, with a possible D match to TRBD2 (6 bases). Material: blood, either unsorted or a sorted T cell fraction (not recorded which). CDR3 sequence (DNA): TGCGCCAGCAGCTACACCCCTAGCGACGGAGATACGCAGTATTTT. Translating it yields CASSYTPSDGDTQYF.